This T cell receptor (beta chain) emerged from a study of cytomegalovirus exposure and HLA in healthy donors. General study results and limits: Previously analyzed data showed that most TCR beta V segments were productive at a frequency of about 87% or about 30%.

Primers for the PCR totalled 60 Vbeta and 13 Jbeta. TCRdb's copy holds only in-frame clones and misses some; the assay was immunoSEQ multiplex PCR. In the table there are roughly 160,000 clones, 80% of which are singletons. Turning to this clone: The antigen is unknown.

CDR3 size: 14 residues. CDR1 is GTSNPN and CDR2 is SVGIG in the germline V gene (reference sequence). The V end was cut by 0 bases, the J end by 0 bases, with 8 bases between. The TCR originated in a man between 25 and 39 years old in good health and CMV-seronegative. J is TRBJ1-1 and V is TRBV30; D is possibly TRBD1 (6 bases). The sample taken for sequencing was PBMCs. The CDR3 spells CAWSVTGMNTEAFF. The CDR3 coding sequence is TGTGCCTGGAGTGTAACAGGGATGAACACTGAAGCTTTCTTT.